This record looks at one T cell receptor (beta chain) sequence and its context. Antigen unknown. TCRdb's table, derived via immunoSEQ multiplex PCR, lists solely in-frame clones and lacks some. The sample includes around 50,000 clones, roughly 93% of them seen just once. The germline V gene has CDR1 LGHNA and CDR2 YSLEER. This CDR3 has 15 amino acids. The V gene lost 1 base and the J gene lost 2 bases, with 9 bases spanning the gap. The data belong to a study of T cell therapy after organ transplantation. About the study: About 75% of the ten patients were clinical responders.

This TCR derives from a human patient who had received a solid organ transplant and had CMV disease. Sequenced material: CD8+ T cells from blood, taken before autologous CMV-specific T cell therapy. The chain recombines TRBV4-3 with TRBJ2-4; a possible D gene is TRBD1 (6 bases). CDR3 loop: CASSQGGGSKNIQYF. CDR3 in DNA: TGCGCCAGCAGCCAAGGAGGGGGATCCAAAAACATTCAGTACTTC.